This T cell receptor beta chain stems from a study of T cell repertoires in cytomegalovirus infection. Study-wide results and limits: Clonotype analysis showed dominance of the ex vivo response by HLA-C-restricted CMV-specific TCR beta clonotypes.

As to this clonotype: Its cognate antigen is unknown.

From the reads, TCRdb called clonotypes with MiXCR, one entry per CDR3 protein. The repertoire includes some 100,000 distinct CDR3 sequences, 20% to 30% of them detected once, and about 39% sits in the top ten. The sequence was obtained from a human donor in good health (CMV status not recorded). Some clones in this sample may be carry-over from other donors' samples. The sequenced sample was CD8+ T cells from PBMCs.

This chain's CDR3 is CASSWNDGSNEAFF. The DNA for the CDR3 is TGCGCCAGCAGCTGGAACGACGGTTCCAATGAAGCTTTCTTT. The genes are TRBV5-1 and TRBJ1-1, with unresolved D. Germline V gene data show CDR1 as SGHRS and CDR2 as YFSETQ. The CDR3 is made up of 14 amino acids. Between the trimmed V and J ends, which lost 3 bases and 7 bases, there was a span of 16 bases.